This is a list of T cell receptor beta chains from one sample in a study of cytomegalovirus exposure and HLA in healthy donors. The data were produced by immunoSEQ multiplex PCR, yet TCRdb's version contains in-frame clones alone and is incomplete. This table holds 130,000 or so clones, roughly 80% found once. Material for sequencing was PBMCs. These receptors came from a man aged 40-50 years in good health and CMV-seronegative. Each CDR3 is given without its conserved first and last residue. D genes are given only for firm matches. The size field is filled for only some rows; it gives once, few, many or a size class.

TRBV4-2	few	TRBJ1-1	-	ASQPWGQNTEAF
TRBV15	-	TRBJ1-1	-	ATSRDVAQGRNTEAF
TRBV6-5	-	TRBJ1-2	-	ASSSRRGQGYT
TRBV9	-	TRBJ1-1	TRBD1	ASSVLAQGETEAF
TRBV5-6	-	TRBJ1-6	-	ASSPAGRASSPLH
TRBV28	-	TRBJ1-5	TRBD1	ASSLTSRGHQPQH
TRBV9	-	TRBJ2-3	TRBD2	ASSPTTSGAWDTQY
TRBV9	-	TRBJ2-1	TRBD2	ASSVGLEQGDEQF
TRBV2	-	TRBJ1-5	TRBD1	ASRAHRGAGNQPQH
TRBV29-1	-	TRBJ1-2	TRBD1	SVPGQGAGGYT
TRBV12-5	-	TRBJ2-4	-	ASGSPGLEDIQY
TRBV6-5	-	TRBJ1-1	TRBD1	ASRGQGGRAF
TRBV6-6	-	TRBJ1-4	TRBD1	ASMRNQGELF
TRBV7-9	-	TRBJ2-7	-	ASSLAPTPAYEQY
TRBV7-2	-	TRBJ1-2	TRBD1	ASSRRTGEHGYT
TRBV4-1	few	TRBJ2-6	-	ASSQSPASGSGANVLT
TRBV7-9	-	TRBJ2-1	TRBD2	ASSPRVSGGDEQF
TRBV27	-	TRBJ1-2	-	ASGGAYGYT
TRBV5-4	once	TRBJ2-2	TRBD2	ASSLPAGGGTGELF
TRBV7-2	few	TRBJ1-5	-	ASSLVGGPDQPQH
TRBV5-1	-	TRBJ1-6	TRBD1	ASSTQTGSDSPLH
TRBV5-4	-	TRBJ2-1	TRBD2	ASSLDPSGVYNEQF
TRBV6-6	-	TRBJ1-4	-	ASSDSGTQEKLF
TRBV7-3	-	TRBJ1-2	-	ASSFASLSGGSYT
TRBV7-6	once	TRBJ2-1	-	ASSPMGREQF
TRBV10-3	-	TRBJ2-3	-	AISEFREDTQY
TRBV7-6	-	TRBJ2-3	-	ASSLAPRGRRGDTQY
TRBV7-2	-	TRBJ2-1	TRBD1	ASSLARDRGRNEQF
TRBV2	-	TRBJ1-2	-	ASSRTAENYGYT
TRBV7-8	-	TRBJ1-1	-	ASSLGQGKAEAF
TRBV18	-	TRBJ1-3	-	ASSPMSDSLGNTIY
TRBV19	-	TRBJ1-1	-	ASTPRVNTEAF
TRBV2	few	TRBJ1-6	-	ASSGSGGILGSPLH
TRBV15	-	TRBJ1-5	TRBD1	ATSRFQGDQPQH
TRBV4-2	few	TRBJ2-3	-	ASSQGTATDTQY
TRBV7-8	-	TRBJ1-5	-	ASSKANQPQH
TRBV7-9	-	TRBJ1-4	TRBD1	ASSFTGVSEKLF
TRBV10-3	-	TRBJ2-1	TRBD2	AISGGTSGGVTNEQF
TRBV10-3	-	TRBJ1-5	-	AISDRGGLNQPQH
TRBV28	once	TRBJ1-2	-	ASTPGEGRGYT
TRBV9	once	TRBJ1-1	TRBD1	ASSRQGGRPAPNTEAF
TRBV27	-	TRBJ2-3	TRBD2	ASSLSPLAGTSTDTQY
TRBV25-1	-	TRBJ1-1	TRBD1	ASSEPRQGDTEAF
TRBV15	once	TRBJ2-7	-	ATSRELPRDSVPYEQY
TRBV5-5	-	TRBJ2-5	TRBD2	ASTLGGGVGETQY
TRBV9	-	TRBJ2-3	TRBD2	ASSAGLAEGTDTQY